The entry that follows covers one T cell receptor beta chain sequence. Antigen specificity is unknown. Assay: immunoSEQ multiplex PCR; the TCRdb copy retains only in-frame clones and omits some. Of about 2,700 clones in the sample, 70% to 90% were seen once. The sample originates from a study of chemoradiotherapy in HPV16-positive cancers. General study points: HPV-responsive T-cell expansion during chemoradiotherapy was linked to improved recurrence-free survival in HPV16-positive patients.

V was clipped by 2 bases and J by 8 bases, with 15 bases between them. This CDR3 spans 15 amino acids. The germline CDR1 and CDR2 sequences are SGHVS and FNYEAQ. Repeated repertoire sampling spanned the course of chemoradiotherapy. The clonotype originates from a human donor with HPV-associated anogenital cancer. The sequencing here drew on tumor tissue, taken from a patient who underwent chemoradiotherapy. J is TRBJ1-4 and V is TRBV7-6; D is uncertain. Here the CDR3 DNA reads TGTGCCAGCAGCTTATACGATCTGCGGGAGGAAAAACTGTTTTTT. Its translation is CASSLYDLREEKLFF.